A single sample is the source of the 19 T cell receptor beta chains below, sequenced in a study of cytomegalovirus exposure and HLA in healthy donors. PCR involved 60 Vbeta and 13 Jbeta primers. Profiled with immunoSEQ multiplex PCR; TCRdb holds only in-frame clones, not every one. The sample has about 89,000 clones, 85% seen once. The source material was PBMCs. The receptors come from a man in his forties in good health and CMV-seropositive.

V gene TRBV7-3 combines with J gene TRBJ2-3, with TRBD1 identical over 10 bases. The CDR3 extends over 14 amino acids. V gave up 4 bases and J gave up 6 bases; unmatched junction bases: 4. Germline assignment: CDR1 SGHTA and CDR2 FQGTGA. This CDR3 reads CASSSTGGWDTQYF. The CDR3 DNA follows: TGTGCCAGCAGCTCGACAGGGGGCTGGGATACGCAGTATTTT.

The gene calls are TRBV7-2 and TRBJ1-5; D not resolved. This CDR3 is 14 amino acids long. V shed 5 bases and J shed 6 bases, with 14 bases lying between them. CDR1 is SGHTA and CDR2 is FQGNSA in the germline V gene. The CDR3 here is CASSPIAEVQPQHF. The CDR3 nucleotides are TGTGCCAGCAGCCCTATAGCGGAGGTTCAGCCCCAGCATTTT.

This rearrangement joins TRBV28 to TRBJ2-7, with TRBD1 matching 7 bases. The J segment lost 9 bases and the V segment lost 6 bases, leaving 8 bases of the junction unmatched. The CDR3 has 12 amino acids. Germline V gene sequence: CDR1 MDHEN, CDR2 SYDVKM. The CDR3 DNA reads as TGTGCCAGCAGCCCCAACAGGGGTGGGCAGTACTTC. Translating it yields CASSPNRGGQYF.

This chain joins TRBV28 and TRBJ2-1; D is perhaps TRBD2 (5 bases). V was pared by 8 bases and J by 3 bases, with 5 bases between. The length of the CDR3 is 11 residues. CDR1 MDHEN and CDR2 SYDVKM come from the germline V gene. CDR3 in amino acids: CASAGYNEQFF. CDR3 nucleotides: TGTGCCAGCGCGGGCTACAATGAGCAGTTCTTC. Together with reference TRBV28 and TRBJ2-1, the CDR3 gives the full variable domain: DVKVTQSSRYLVKRTGEKVFLECVQDMDHENMFWYRQDPGLGLRLIYFSYDVKMKEKGDIPEGYSVSREKKERFSLILESASTNQTSMYLCASAGYNEQFFGPGTRLTVL.

The V and J genes are TRBV15 and TRBJ2-5; 9 bases map to TRBD1. The J call may be incorrect, as the DNA end agrees better with TRBJ2-7. Looked up from germline, CDR1 is LNHNV and CDR2 is YYDKDF (reference sequence). This CDR3 contains 15 residues. The CDR3 DNA sequence: TGTGCCACCAGCAGTCCGGGACAGGGTAAATACGAGCAGTACTTC. It specifies CATSSPGQGKYEQYF.

There are a few counts of this clone. V gene TRBV4-2 combines with J gene TRBJ1-1; the D gene is possibly TRBD1 (5 bases). Deletions cut 4 bases from V and 6 bases from J, with 18 bases between. Germline assignment: CDR1 LGHNA and CDR2 YNFKEQ. CDR3 length: 15 residues. Written as DNA, the CDR3 is TGTGCCAGCAGCCCGGGGGTTATGCAGGTCGCTGAAGCTTTCTTT. This translates into CASSPGVMQVAEAFF.

The V and J genes are TRBV5-1 and TRBJ2-1, with a tentative D call TRBD1 (5 bases). Germline values: CDR1 SGHRS, CDR2 YFSETQ. The CDR3 has 14 amino acids. V lost 2 bases and J 1 base, leaving 7 bases between the germline ends. Here the CDR3 DNA reads TGCGCCAGCAGCTTTAGACAGTCCTACAATGAGCAGTTCTTC. Protein product: CASSFRQSYNEQFF.

This clone was observed a single time. The rearrangement links TRBV19 to TRBJ2-3; 9 positions match TRBD2. Germline V CDR1 and CDR2: LNHDA, SQIVND (reference sequence). This CDR3 is built from 15 residues. V was clipped by 6 bases and J by 2 bases; unmatched bases: 6. The CDR3 region has the DNA TGTGCCAGTAGCCTTAGCGGGGGTTTCACAGATACGCAGTATTTT. Translation gives CASSLSGGFTDTQYF.

CDR3 loop: CASSQASASMTSGGRTDTQYF. The CDR3 DNA reads TGCGCCAGCAGCCAAGCTAGCGCTTCGATGACTAGCGGGGGACGCACAGATACGCAGTATTTT. The chain joins TRBV4-1 to TRBJ2-3, with 12 bases matching TRBD2. The junction had 15 bases not matched to a gene; V was cut back by 1 base and J by 1 base. Per the germline V gene, CDR1 is MGHRA and CDR2 is YSYEKL. CDR3 size: 21 residues.

The rearrangement uses TRBV2 and TRBJ2-3, with TRBD1 identical over 7 bases. The ends lost 5 bases at V and 4 bases at J; junction bases unmatched: 6. Germline CDR1 and CDR2: SNHLY and FYNNEI. CDR3 size: 14 residues. CDR3 amino acids: CASSFDRAPDTQYF. The DNA for the CDR3 is TGTGCCAGCAGTTTCGACAGGGCTCCAGATACGCAGTATTTT. Combining the CDR3 with reference TRBV2 and TRBJ2-3 gives the whole variable domain EPEVTQTPSHQVTQMGQEVILRCVPISNHLYFYWYRQILGQKVEFLVSFYNNEISEKSEIFDDQFSVERPDGSNFTLKIRSTKLEDSAMYFCASSFDRAPDTQYFGPGTRLTVL.

This rearrangement joins TRBV27 to TRBJ1-6; TRBD1 matches at 9 bases. Trimming removed 5 bases from V and 8 bases from J; junction bases left unmatched: 10. This CDR3 has 16 residues. Germline assignment: CDR1 MNHEY and CDR2 SMNVEV (reference sequence). This CDR3 is CASSTPGGQGYSPLHF. CDR3 sequence (DNA): TGTGCCAGCAGTACACCGGGGGGACAGGGTTATTCACCCCTCCACTTT.

The V gene is TRBV5-4, the J gene TRBJ1-6; TRBD1 is a possible D gene (6 bases). The CDR3 covers 15 residues. V shed 0 bases and J shed 5 bases, with 9 bases lying between them. CDR1 SGHNT and CDR2 YYREEE come from the germline V gene (reference sequence). CDR3 region: CASSLEGGDNSPLHF. Here the CDR3 DNA reads TGTGCCAGCAGCTTGGAAGGGGGAGATAATTCACCCCTCCACTTT.

This clone has only one observation. This chain connects TRBV2 to TRBJ2-7; 11 nucleotides line up with TRBD1. Trimming at V came to 5 bases and at J to 7 bases, leaving 7 bases not matched to a gene. Germline V CDR1 and CDR2: SNHLY, FYNNEI. This CDR3 is built from 14 residues. In DNA, the CDR3 is TGTGCCAGCAGTAGGACAGGGGGCCTTGCTGAGCAGTACTTC. This translates into CASSRTGGLAEQYF.

This rearrangement joins TRBV11-3 to TRBJ2-1; 13 bases fit TRBD2. Per germline, CDR1 SGHNT and CDR2 YENEEA. CDR3 length: 15 amino acids. V dropped 5 bases and J dropped 4; count of bases not matched to a gene: 2. The DNA of the CDR3 is TGTGCCAGCAGCGGACTAGCGGGGGATTACAATGAGCAGTTCTTC. Its protein is CASSGLAGDYNEQFF. The variable domain in full, completed from reference TRBV11-3 and TRBJ2-1, reads EAGVVQSPRYKIIEKKQPVAFWCNPISGHNTLYWYLQNLGQGPELLIRYENEEAVDDSQLPKDRFSAERLKGVDSTLKIQPAELGDSAVYLCASSGLAGDYNEQFFGPGTRLTVL.

The chain combines TRBV7-8 with TRBJ1-2; no firm D call. The germline V gene has CDR1 SGHVS and CDR2 FQNEAQ. The CDR3 sequence is 14 residues long. With 1 base removed from V and 8 bases from J, the gap between germline ends came to 14 bases. CDR3 sequence: CASSLDYLSLGYTF. As DNA, the CDR3 is TGTGCCAGCAGCTTAGATTATTTATCCCTGGGCTACACCTTC.

The chain is built from TRBV7-3 and TRBJ1-6; D is ambiguous. CDR3 length: 13 residues. V dropped 3 bases and J dropped 7 bases, with 7 bases sitting between them. CDR1 is SGHTA, CDR2 FQGTGA, per germline. The CDR3 is CASSFRWNSPLHF. CDR3 nucleotides: TGTGCCAGCAGCTTTCGGTGGAATTCACCCCTCCACTTT.

V gene TRBV6-1 combines with J gene TRBJ1-3; TRBD1 matches at 12 bases. Germline V gives CDR1 MNHNS, CDR2 SASEGT. The CDR3 sequence is 15 residues long. J gave up 3 bases and V 6 bases, and 3 bases lay outside the gene matches. The CDR3 coding sequence is TGTGCCAGCAGGGGACAGGGGGCGCTTGGAAACACCATATATTTT. It translates to CASRGQGALGNTIYF.

This chain joins TRBV5-4 and TRBJ2-1, with 7 bases identical to TRBD2. V trimming: 0 bases; J trimming: 1 base; junction bases outside the gene matches: 4. The germline V gene has CDR1 SGHNT and CDR2 YYREEE (reference sequence). This CDR3 is 16 amino acids long. The CDR3 reads CASSLGGLGSYNEQFF. In nucleotides, the CDR3 is TGTGCCAGCAGCTTGGGAGGACTAGGATCCTACAATGAGCAGTTCTTC.

The chain employs TRBV11-3 and TRBJ2-5; a weak D match, TRBD1 (6 bases). CDR3 length: 13 amino acids. Trimming stripped 6 bases from V and 2 bases from J, with 10 bases between. In germline, CDR1 is SGHNT, CDR2 YENEEA. The CDR3, as DNA: TGTGCCAGCAGAAACGGACAGCAAGAGACCCAGTACTTC. The encoded protein is CASRNGQQETQYF.